The T cell receptor (beta chain) described here comes from a study of cytomegalovirus exposure and HLA in healthy donors (dated by TCRdb to the late 2010s). Describing the broader study: An earlier analysis of several hundred of the donors reported 276 Gb of sequence data and 117 million unique TCR beta sequences obtained from about 170 million T cells. Donor age, sex, ethnicity and CMV serostatus were collected together with the repertoire data. Both class I and class II loci were covered by HLA typing, at four-digit resolution. A later analysis re-examined previously published TCR beta repertoires from hundreds of donors and added high-resolution HLA genotyping to investigate patterns of TCR occurrence. An early release covering roughly 640 HLA-typed donors comprised about 320 gigabases of sequencing data and tens of millions of unique TCR sequences. The study was designed to test whether signatures of past pathogen exposure could be identified by cataloging public T cell receptors. Every discovery cohort repertoire had been produced on one sequencing platform. Roughly five DR-DQ haplotypes were handled as single units for association and clustering because linkage in the cohort was strong. Among about 370 genotyped donors of the cohort, an average of approximately 200,000 unique TCR beta nucleotide sequences was sequenced per donor, of which 15% to 20% were non-productive. In a later genetic analysis, genome-wide SNP genotypes for about 65% of the roughly 700 donors were used, and that subset was treated as a discovery cohort. Typing coverage varied by locus: roughly 620-640 donors for A, B, C, DRB1 and DQB1; some 520 for DQA1; around 610 for DPA1; around 490 for DPB1. Rather than using new phenotypic data, the later analysis identified candidate immune exposures from TCR beta sequences and from how often those sequences occurred across donors. In an earlier analysis of 550 to 700 of the donors, high-throughput TCR beta sequencing was used to judge whether each TCR beta V gene segment behaved as functional or pseudogenic. Besides the first cohort of under 700 subjects, a separate validation cohort made up of roughly 120 different subjects was used. The study used immunosequencing to profile the T cell repertoires of under 700 subjects and linked those repertoires to cytomegalovirus serostatus. Among the approximately 400 genotyped donors, around 79% belonged to the genetic ancestry cluster associated with self-reported Caucasian donors. To predict cytomegalovirus infection status, the study brought together high-throughput TCR immunosequencing, statistical association of individual TCRs with disease status, and machine learning. The research as a whole found: The classifier was reported to diagnose cytomegalovirus status with high specificity and sensitivity in both the original cohort and the validation cohort. Most TCR sequences were observed very rarely across donors, whereas some public TCRs were present in many individuals. A later analysis found that TCR association rates varied across HLA loci, with DRB1 alleles showing the most associated TCRs and HLA-C alleles the fewest. In an earlier analysis of about 600 of the donors, most TCR beta V segments appeared in productive rearrangements about 87% or about 30% of the time, broadly matching IMGT annotations. The authors suggested that the approach could potentially be generalized to other disease states and immunological phenotypes. Because counts were too low, 15 to 20 rarely observed V segments, including chromosome 9 orphons, were excluded from the earlier analysis of a few hundred of the donors. A later genetic analysis reported fewer N-insertions in productive TCRs among donors in an Asian-associated ancestry cluster than the roughly 650-donor mean. In this cohort, only TCR beta chains were sequenced, and detectable features were limited by the absence of alpha or paired-chain data. CMV serostatus was the only immune exposure information available for the cohort. Linkage disequilibrium might explain the correlated functional status among segregating V segments, but an unknown experimental factor could not be excluded. The study listed 150 to 200 TCR beta chains as associated with cytomegalovirus. A later analysis reported that several top co-occurrence clusters appeared linked to parvovirus B19, influenza, CMV and Epstein-Barr virus. In vitro tests confirmed that a few of the cytomegalovirus-associated TCR beta chains recognize cytomegalovirus antigens. Roughly uniform sequencing depth across donors was assumed in presence/absence analyses, although this assumption may not hold. When HLA alleles, especially DR and DQ, strongly co-occurred, TCR associations were difficult to assign to individual alleles. A further reported finding was that TCR beta sequences accurately predicted the HLA-A and HLA-B alleles for most subjects in the first cohort. V-gene and J-gene trimming of TCR beta chains was associated with a missense DCLRE1C variant in a later genetic analysis, and the association was replicated in an independent cohort. In a later analysis, HLA-associated TCR beta chains showed more clonal expansion and lower generation probabilities than non-associated chains that were equally common. Because HLA typing was unavailable for some donors at each locus, only the typed subset was used in association tests. Specific HLA alleles were associated with roughly 17,000 TCR beta sequences at a false discovery rate of 0.05 in a later analysis. The sequencing pipeline was judged likely to have produced a cluster of highly shared sequence variants as a technical artifact. A later analysis found that most CMV-associated TCR beta chains appeared HLA-restricted, with HLA associations seemingly driven largely by CMV exposure. Some IMGT-functional V segments, including TRBV6-2 and TRBV6-3, could not be told apart with the 87-base-pair reads, so those segments were excluded.

In the case of this clone: Its antigen has not been determined.

The cohort was made up of approximately 670 healthy bone marrow donors. At the time of sampling, every cohort member was nominally healthy, though immune exposures that went unrecorded were likely present. The donor tested CMV seronegative and was one of the 352 seronegative cohort members. Every donor gave a peripheral blood sample, and the peripheral blood mononuclear cells from that sample were used for TCR beta sequencing. Genomic DNA was extracted from the blood cell samples with the Qiagen DNeasy Blood Extraction Kit. Receptor amplification or capture employed the immunoSEQ multiplex PCR assay. For the multiplex PCR, a mixture combining 60 forward primers for TCR Vbeta segments and 13 reverse primers for TCR Jbeta segments was used. A multiplex PCR assay on genomic DNA amplified the CDR3 region of rearranged TCR beta genes. Amplified TCR beta libraries were sequenced as 87-base-pair reads on the Illumina HiSeq System. The authors' analysis ran thus. In a later analysis, tens of millions of unique TCR beta chains were counted across the approximately 640 repertoires, and around 11 million of these chains were shared by at least two donors. Raw reads were error-corrected and collapsed into unique sequences by a nearest-neighbor algorithm in which closely related sequences were merged to remove PCR and sequencing errors. V, D and J gene segments were assigned by aligning CDR3 sequences to IMGT reference sequences. For a sequence to be retained, a match of at least six nucleotides was required to both a V gene segment and a J gene segment. Rearrangements were classified as productive when the CDR3 lacked stop codons and remained in frame with V and J, and all other rearrangements were classified as non-productive. Following IMGT convention, CDR3 was defined as the stretch from the second conserved V-encoded cysteine to the conserved J-encoded phenylalanine. In an earlier analysis of 587 of the donors, sequences lacking an unambiguous match to a single V gene segment were excluded. In an earlier analysis of 450 to 750 of the donors, a V segment was called functional when productive rearrangements were above 56.7%, and segregating when the standard deviation between donors exceeded 5%. A statistical classification framework was built for diagnosing cytomegalovirus status from the catalog of TCR beta chain sequences. In a later analysis, TCR nucleotide sequences were compared against IMGT/GENE-DB human TR gene sequences so that V and J genes could be assigned. Using the TCRdist pipeline, a later analysis assigned CDR3 sequences along with most-parsimonious VDJ recombination scenarios. In a later analysis, each TCR beta chain was defined by its CDR3 amino acid sequence together with its V-gene family, and reads without a unique V-gene family were excluded. In a later analysis, some 600 highly shared, low-generation-probability nucleotide sequences were removed to address suspected cross-contamination and a sequencing artifact. In a later analysis, a clonal expansion index was calculated for each public chain from normalized within-repertoire ranks of inferred template counts. In a later analysis, generation probabilities were computed using a VDJ recombination model fitted to out-of-frame rearrangements, and the results were checked against IGoR. In a later analysis, TCR-TCR, TCR-HLA and TCR-CMV co-occurrence was scored with hypergeometric tests, and a repertoire-size bias correction was applied to TCR pairs. False discovery rates were estimated in a later analysis by permuting HLA or CMV assignments 20 times. In a later analysis, co-occurring TCRs were grouped with DBSCAN, and TCRdist sequence similarity was added when clustering was performed within HLA-allele-positive subsets. Co-occurrence clustering excluded repertoires with fewer than 30,000 or more than 120,000 public chains, plus five with anomalous nucleotide sharing. TCRdb carries this immuneACCESS record with in-frame sequences only. Its versions omit some clonotypes, under half of them owing to an unresolved V gene in the studies checked, with the rest unexplained. Clone size and V and J calls were adopted from that table, with D and trimming inferred from the DNA. This sample's clone table shows about 130,000 clones. The top ten constitute 1.5% to 2% of the sample.

Relative to germline, V is missing 4 bases and J is missing 3 bases, with 11 bases of the junction outside any gene match. Per the germline V gene (reference sequence), MNHEY is the CDR1 and SMNVEV is the CDR2. Spanning cysteine to phenylalanine, the CDR3 consists of 17 amino acids. Just CDR3 DNA is preserved here, 51 bases in frame from base 1. Recombination linked TRBV27 to TRBJ2-3, with 9 bases matching TRBD2. The TCR originated in a woman aged 55-70 years in good health and CMV-seronegative. Sequences were obtained from PBMCs. Here the CDR3 is given as CASSYLVSGSGTDTQYF. The DNA is as follows: TGTGCCAGCAGTTACCTAGTTAGCGGGAGTGGTACAGATACGCAGTATTTT.